This paragraph covers one T cell receptor beta chain sequence. Its antigen remains unidentified. This sample was taken from a study of siplizumab effects on memory and regulatory T cells. Study-level findings and limits: Alloreactive sequences traceable to unstimulated CD4+ memory cells were significantly reduced by siplizumab. Proof of suppressive function in proliferating Tregs from siplizumab cultures was not established. Naive T cells, seemingly more diverse than memory cells, seemed major alloresponse contributors.

The CDR3 is 13 amino acids. TCR templates, around 9.3 x 10^4 per sample, were assayed. This table comes from immunoSEQ multiplex PCR, and its TCRdb copy is limited to in-frame clones, with some not included. The table includes more than 85,000 clones, around 90% detected once. V and J are TRBV7-5 and TRBJ1-6; TRBD1, as called in the table, went unchecked against the DNA. TRBV7-5 is a pseudogene segment. The clonotype was recovered from a human donor in good health. Sequencing was carried out using CD4+ T cells sorted from blood. Written as DNA, the CDR3 is TGTGCCAGCAGCTTAGTTTCAAATTCACCCCTCCACTTT. Translation gives CASSLVSNSPLHF.